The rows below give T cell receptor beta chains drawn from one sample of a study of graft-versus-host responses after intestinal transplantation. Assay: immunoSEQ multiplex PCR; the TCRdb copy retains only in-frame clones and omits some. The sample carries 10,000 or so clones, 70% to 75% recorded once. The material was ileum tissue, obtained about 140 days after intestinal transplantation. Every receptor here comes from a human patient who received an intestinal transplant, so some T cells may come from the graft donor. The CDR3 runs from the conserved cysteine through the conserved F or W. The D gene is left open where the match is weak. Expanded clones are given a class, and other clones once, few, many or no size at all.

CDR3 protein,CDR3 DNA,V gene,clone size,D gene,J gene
CASSLRLGGRETQYF,TGTGCCAGCAGCCTGCGACTGGGGGGGCGAGAGACCCAGTACTTC,TRBV5-6,-,-,TRBJ2-5
CASSLSTDNSPLHF,TGTGCCAGCTCACTTTCAACTGATAATTCACCCCTCCACTTT,TRBV18,-,-,TRBJ1-6
CAWSVAGGDTGELFF,TGTGCCTGGAGTGTTGCAGGGGGCGACACCGGGGAGCTGTTTTTT,TRBV30,-,TRBD1,TRBJ2-2
CASSHQAGGLTNEQFF,TGCGCCAGCAGCCACCAAGCGGGGGGGCTTACAAATGAGCAGTTCTTC,TRBV4-1,-,TRBD2,TRBJ2-1
CASSSSPSYEQYF,TGTGCCAGCAGTTCGTCTCCCTCCTACGAGCAGTACTTC,TRBV28,once,-,TRBJ2-7
CASRLGGDREDTQYF,TGCGCCAGCAGACTGGGTGGGGACAGGGAAGATACGCAGTATTTT,TRBV5-1,-,TRBD1,TRBJ2-3
CASSFSAGGPHEQFF,TGTGCCAGCAGCTTTTCGGCGGGGGGGCCCCATGAGCAGTTCTTC,TRBV7-2,-,TRBD2,TRBJ2-1
CASSLYYSGYSYNEQFF,TGTGCCAGCAGCTTGTACTATAGCGGGTACTCCTACAATGAGCAGTTCTTC,TRBV5-5,-,TRBD2,TRBJ2-1
CASSLQGKPQHF,TGTGCCAGCAGCTTACAGGGAAAGCCCCAGCATTTT,TRBV7-2,-,-,TRBJ1-5
CATSRVEASYEQYF,TGTGCCACCAGCAGAGTGGAGGCTTCCTACGAGCAGTACTTC,TRBV15,-,-,TRBJ2-7
CASSLQGLAYEQYF,TGTGCCAGCAGCTTACAGGGACTAGCCTACGAGCAGTACTTC,TRBV7-8,-,TRBD2,TRBJ2-7
CASSYSRAPPTDTQYF,TGTGCCAGCAGTTACTCGAGAGCCCCCCCCACAGATACGCAGTATTTT,TRBV6-6,-,-,TRBJ2-3
CATSRGRGNEKLFF,TGTGCCACCAGCAGAGGTCGGGGTAATGAAAAACTGTTTTTT,TRBV15,-,-,TRBJ1-4
CASSPTSGGATGELFF,TGTGCTAGCAGCCCGACTAGCGGGGGGGCAACCGGGGAGCTGTTTTTT,TRBV7-7,-,TRBD2,TRBJ2-2
CASSSADRGNEKLFF,TGTGCCAGCAGCTCCGCGGACAGGGGTAATGAAAAACTGTTTTTT,TRBV9,-,TRBD1,TRBJ1-4
CASSFGEREIDTQYF,TGTGCCAGCAGCTTTGGGGAGCGGGAGATAGATACGCAGTATTTT,TRBV11-2,-,TRBD2,TRBJ2-3
CASSYSSGRHNEQFF,TGTGCCAGCAGTTACTCTAGCGGGAGACACAATGAGCAGTTCTTC,TRBV6-6,few,TRBD2,TRBJ2-1
CASSTPGRLSSYEQYF,TGTGCCAGCAGCACCCCAGGCCGGCTTAGCTCCTACGAGCAGTACTTC,TRBV7-2,-,-,TRBJ2-7
CASSFQQSDYGYTF,TGTGCCAGCAGTTTTCAACAGTCGGACTATGGCTACACCTTC,TRBV27,-,-,TRBJ1-2
CASSVTGSQPQHF,TGTGCCAGCAGTGTCACAGGGAGTCAGCCCCAGCATTTT,TRBV28,-,-,TRBJ1-5
CASLTRTGEETQYF,TGCGCCAGCCTTACCCGGACAGGGGAAGAGACCCAGTACTTC,TRBV23-1,-,TRBD1,TRBJ2-5
CASSPGGGPGDTQYF,TGTGCCAGCAGCCCCGGGGGGGGGCCGGGAGATACGCAGTATTTT,TRBV5-4,-,TRBD2,TRBJ2-3
CASSRPTGDTEAFF,TGTGCCAGCAGCCGCCCGACAGGGGATACTGAAGCTTTCTTT,TRBV5-6,-,TRBD1,TRBJ1-1
CASRGAGAFSGANVLTF,TGTGCCAGCAGGGGGGCAGGCGCTTTCTCTGGGGCCAACGTCCTGACTTTC,TRBV28,-,-,TRBJ2-6
CASSYNRGSEPQHF,TGTGCCAGCAGCTACAACAGGGGGTCAGAGCCCCAGCATTTT,TRBV11-2,-,TRBD1,TRBJ1-5
CASSPPRQGDNTEAFF,TGTGCCAGCAGCCCACCGAGACAGGGGGACAACACTGAAGCTTTCTTT,TRBV28,-,TRBD1,TRBJ1-1
CASSPRPNRGGLGSTNEKLFF,TGTGCCAGCAGCCCAAGGCCCAATCGGGGTGGGCTTGGTTCGACTAATGAAAAACTGTTTTTT,TRBV4-2,few,-,TRBJ1-4
CASSPNTGDTEAFF,TGTGCCAGCTCACCCAATACAGGGGACACTGAAGCTTTCTTT,TRBV18,-,TRBD1,TRBJ1-1
CASSYSRQGGTEAFF,TGTGCCAGCAGTTACTCGAGACAGGGTGGCACTGAAGCTTTCTTT,TRBV6-5,-,TRBD1,TRBJ1-1
CASSLKVRGWETQYF,TGCGCCAGCAGCCTTAAGGTAAGGGGATGGGAGACCCAGTACTTC,TRBV4-3,-,-,TRBJ2-5
CASSQSGDTQYF,TGTGCCAGCAGCCAAAGCGGGGATACGCAGTATTTT,TRBV4-2,-,-,TRBJ2-3
CASSLRTGGNEKLFF,TGTGCCAGCAGTCTCCGGACAGGGGGGAATGAAAAACTGTTTTTT,TRBV27,few,TRBD1,TRBJ1-4
CASSPAGQRNTEAFF,TGTGCCAGCAGCCCGGCGGGACAGAGGAACACTGAAGCTTTCTTT,TRBV7-9,-,TRBD1,TRBJ1-1
CASSQADSTNEKLFF,TGCGCCAGCAGCCAGGCGGACTCGACTAATGAAAAACTGTTTTTT,TRBV4-1,-,-,TRBJ1-4
CASNSERGGEQFF,TGTGCCAGCAACTCAGAACGGGGTGGTGAGCAGTTCTTC,TRBV6-1,-,-,TRBJ2-1
CASSLAAGADYEQYF,TGCGCCAGCAGCTTGGCTGCGGGGGCGGACTACGAGCAGTACTTC,TRBV5-1,-,-,TRBJ2-7
CASNVGGAGETEAFF,TGTGCCAGCAACGTGGGGGGTGCGGGGGAAACTGAAGCTTTCTTT,TRBV5-4,-,-,TRBJ1-1
CASSFSQGAGRGTDTQYF,TGTGCCAGCAGCTTTTCCCAGGGGGCGGGACGAGGCACAGATACGCAGTATTTT,TRBV11-3,few,TRBD1,TRBJ2-3
CASSPPGGPGSWTQYF,TGTGCCAGCTCACCACCGGGGGGACCGGGGAGCTGGACGCAGTATTTT,TRBV18,few,-,TRBJ2-3
CASSLVGTGPREKLFF,TGTGCCAGCAGCTTAGTAGGGACAGGGCCCCGAGAGAAACTGTTTTTT,TRBV7-9,-,TRBD1,TRBJ1-4
CASSLHGAGTQYF,TGTGCCAGCAGCTTACACGGAGCGGGTACGCAGTATTTT,TRBV7-2,few,-,TRBJ2-3
CASSLGGRTGELFF,TGTGCCAGCAGCTTAGGCGGGAGAACCGGGGAGCTGTTTTTT,TRBV7-9,-,TRBD2,TRBJ2-2
CASTKEGYTEAFF,TGTGCCAGCACGAAGGAGGGATATACTGAAGCTTTCTTT,TRBV2,-,-,TRBJ1-1
CASSLGLTSTDTQYF,TGTGCCAGCAGCCTGGGACTAACTAGCACAGATACGCAGTATTTT,TRBV13,-,TRBD2,TRBJ2-3
CASSLEKSSYEQYF,TGTGCCAGCAGCTTGGAAAAAAGTAGCTACGAGCAGTACTTC,TRBV5-6,-,-,TRBJ2-7
CASSIRDRGLFGPNTEAFF,TGTGCCAGCAGCATACGGGACAGGGGACTTTTTGGGCCGAACACTGAAGCTTTCTTT,TRBV7-8,-,TRBD1,TRBJ1-1
CAPLTSKKEETQYF,TGTGCCCCCTTAACGAGCAAGAAAGAAGAGACCCAGTACTTC,TRBV21-1,-,-,TRBJ2-5
CASSQGRGGATEEQFF,TGTGCCAGCAGCCAAGGTCGAGGGGGGGCTACGGAGGAGCAGTTCTTC,TRBV4-2,-,-,TRBJ2-1
CASRGRGSSYNSPLHF,TGCGCCAGCAGGGGCAGGGGGAGCTCCTATAATTCACCCCTCCACTTT,TRBV10-2,-,TRBD1,TRBJ1-6
CASSQALDGNTQYF,TGCGCCAGCAGCCAAGCCCTGGACGGGAATACGCAGTATTTT,TRBV4-1,few,-,TRBJ2-3
CSGQGLVGYTF,TGCAGCGGACAGGGGCTTGTAGGCTACACCTTC,TRBV29-1,-,TRBD1,TRBJ1-2
CASSPAQGGAVHEQYF,TGTGCCAGCTCACCAGCCCAGGGGGGCGCGGTCCACGAGCAGTACTTC,TRBV18,-,-,TRBJ2-7
CASRQTIGTDNEQYF,TGTGCCAGCAGACAAACCATCGGGACAGACAACGAGCAGTACTTC,TRBV11-2,-,TRBD1,TRBJ2-7
CASSQGPGGYTF,TGCGCCAGCTCCCAGGGTCCCGGCGGCTACACCTTC,TRBV4-1,once,-,TRBJ1-2
CAVGQAGAYEQYF,TGTGCCGTGGGACAGGCCGGGGCCTACGAGCAGTACTTC,TRBV28,-,TRBD1,TRBJ2-7
CARRGGLAGDEQFF,TGTGCCCGAAGGGGGGGACTAGCGGGCGATGAGCAGTTCTTC,TRBV30,-,TRBD2,TRBJ2-1
CASSLGGQGSRKETQYF,TGTGCCAGCAGCTTGGGGGGACAGGGGTCTCGCAAGGAGACCCAGTACTTC,TRBV13,once,TRBD1,TRBJ2-5
CASRPGGGRTGELFF,TGTGCCAGCAGGCCCGGGGGGGGCAGAACCGGGGAGCTGTTTTTT,TRBV2,-,TRBD2,TRBJ2-2
CSARTRYTEAFF,TGCAGCGCTCGGACACGCTACACTGAAGCTTTCTTT,TRBV29-1,-,-,TRBJ1-1